This T cell receptor beta chain was sequenced during a study of vaccination and CD4 T cells after COVID-19. About the research overall: At a median about 78 days (range 14 to 241) after dose two, post-vaccine samples were obtained.

TCRdb redid the calling of the PCR reads with MiXCR, one entry per CDR3 protein. The data show more than 20,000 distinct CDR3 sequences, under 65% seen once. Specimen: CD4+ T cells from blood, collected before SARS-CoV-2 vaccination. The clonotype comes from a human donor who had recovered from COVID-19.

The CDR3 loop is CAILQGPSYNEQFF. The CDR3 nucleotides are TGTGCCATATTACAGGGTCCATCTTACAATGAGCAGTTCTTC. The V call is TRBV6-1, the J call TRBJ2-1, with a possible D match to TRBD1 (6 bases). This CDR3 region has 14 residues. From germline, CDR1 is MNHNS and CDR2 SASEGT. Deletions cut 10 bases from V and 4 bases from J, with 17 bases between.